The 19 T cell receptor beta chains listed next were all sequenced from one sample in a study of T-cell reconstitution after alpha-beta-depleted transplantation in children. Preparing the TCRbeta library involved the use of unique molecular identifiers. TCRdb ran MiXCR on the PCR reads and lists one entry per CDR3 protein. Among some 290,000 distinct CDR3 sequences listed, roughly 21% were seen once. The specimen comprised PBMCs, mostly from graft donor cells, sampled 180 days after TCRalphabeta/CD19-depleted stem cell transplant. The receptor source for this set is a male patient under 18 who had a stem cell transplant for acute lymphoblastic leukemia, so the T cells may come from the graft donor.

CDR3 residues: CASRSLRGLGETQYF. For the CDR3, the DNA is TGTGCCAGCAGGTCTCTCAGGGGGCTGGGAGAGACCCAGTACTTC. The V and J genes are TRBV6-1 and TRBJ2-5; 8 bases fit TRBD1. The CDR3 is made up of 15 amino acids. The J segment lost 4 bases and the V segment lost 6 bases, leaving 10 bases of the junction unmatched. CDR1 and CDR2 from the germline V gene are MNHNS and SASEGT.

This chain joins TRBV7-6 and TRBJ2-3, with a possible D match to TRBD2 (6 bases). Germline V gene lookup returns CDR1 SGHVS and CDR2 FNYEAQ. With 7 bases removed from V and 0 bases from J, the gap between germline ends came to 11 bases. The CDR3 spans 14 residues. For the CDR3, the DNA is TGTGCCAGCACCAGCGGGCCTAGCACAGATACGCAGTATTTT. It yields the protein CASTSGPSTDTQYF.

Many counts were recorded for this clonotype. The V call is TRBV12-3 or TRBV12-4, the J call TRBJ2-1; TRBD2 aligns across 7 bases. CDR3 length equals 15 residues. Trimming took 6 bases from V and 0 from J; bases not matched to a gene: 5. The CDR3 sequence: CASSLAESSYNEQFF. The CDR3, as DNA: TGTGCCAGCAGCCTAGCGGAGAGCTCCTACAATGAGCAGTTCTTC.

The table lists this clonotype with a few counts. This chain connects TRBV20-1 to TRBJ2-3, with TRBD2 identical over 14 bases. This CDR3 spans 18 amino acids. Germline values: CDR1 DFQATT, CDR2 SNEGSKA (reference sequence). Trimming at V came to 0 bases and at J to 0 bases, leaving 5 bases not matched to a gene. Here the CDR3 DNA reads TGCAGTGCTAGAGATGGGACTAGCGGGAGCCCTAGCACAGATACGCAGTATTTT. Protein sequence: CSARDGTSGSPSTDTQYF.

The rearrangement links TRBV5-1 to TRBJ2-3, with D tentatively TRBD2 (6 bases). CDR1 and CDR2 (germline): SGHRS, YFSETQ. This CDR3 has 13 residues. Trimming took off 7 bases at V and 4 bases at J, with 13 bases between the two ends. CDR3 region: CASVNGSSDTQYF. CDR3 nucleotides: TGCGCCAGCGTCAACGGGAGTTCAGATACGCAGTATTTT.

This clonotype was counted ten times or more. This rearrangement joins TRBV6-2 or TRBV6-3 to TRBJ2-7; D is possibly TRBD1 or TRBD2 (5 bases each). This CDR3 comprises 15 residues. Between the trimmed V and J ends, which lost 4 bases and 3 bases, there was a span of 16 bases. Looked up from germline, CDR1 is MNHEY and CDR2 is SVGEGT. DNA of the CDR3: TGTGCCAGCAGTTTCTACCTCTCGGGGCTCTACGAGCAGTACTTC. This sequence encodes CASSFYLSGLYEQYF.

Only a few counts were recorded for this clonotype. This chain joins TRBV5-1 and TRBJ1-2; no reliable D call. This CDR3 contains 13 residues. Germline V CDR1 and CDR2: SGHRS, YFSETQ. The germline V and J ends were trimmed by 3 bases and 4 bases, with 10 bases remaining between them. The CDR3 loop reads CASSSTEGYGYTF. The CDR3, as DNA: TGCGCCAGCAGCTCCACCGAGGGCTATGGCTACACCTTC.

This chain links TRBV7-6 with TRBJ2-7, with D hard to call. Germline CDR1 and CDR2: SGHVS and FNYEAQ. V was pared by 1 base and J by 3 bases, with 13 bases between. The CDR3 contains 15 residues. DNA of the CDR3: TGTGCCAGCAGCTTAGAGGGTCGTCCTCACTACGAGCAGTACTTC. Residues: CASSLEGRPHYEQYF.

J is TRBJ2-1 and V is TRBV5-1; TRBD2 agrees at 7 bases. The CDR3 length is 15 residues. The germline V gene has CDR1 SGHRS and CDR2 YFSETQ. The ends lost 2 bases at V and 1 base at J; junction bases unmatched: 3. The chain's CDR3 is CASSFGAGSYNEQFF. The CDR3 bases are TGCGCCAGCAGCTTTGGAGCGGGATCCTACAATGAGCAGTTCTTC.

CDR3 region: CSARTDRVYEQYF. Here the CDR3 DNA reads TGCAGTGCTAGGACAGACAGGGTCTACGAGCAGTACTTC. The chain employs TRBV20-1 and TRBJ2-7; 7 positions match TRBD1. Looked up from germline, CDR1 is DFQATT and CDR2 is SNEGSKA (reference sequence). V trimming: 3 bases; J trimming: 3 bases; junction bases outside the gene matches: 5. The CDR3 is 13 amino acids.

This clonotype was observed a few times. In nucleotides, the CDR3 is TGTGCCAGCAGTTGGGGGACTACCTACGAGCAGTACTTC. Protein sequence: CASSWGTTYEQYF. The chain employs TRBV27 and TRBJ2-7, with 7 bases matching TRBD2. CDR3 size: 13 residues. Germline V gene data show CDR1 as MNHEY and CDR2 as SMNVEV (reference sequence). J lost 2 bases, V lost 4 bases, and 2 bases had no gene match.

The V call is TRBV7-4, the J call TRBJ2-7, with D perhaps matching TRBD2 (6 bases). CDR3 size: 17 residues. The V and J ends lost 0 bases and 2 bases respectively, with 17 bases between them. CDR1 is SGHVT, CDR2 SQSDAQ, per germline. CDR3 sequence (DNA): TGTGCCAGCAGCTTAGCATCAGTGGCGGGACTCCCCTACGAGCAGTACTTC. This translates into CASSLASVAGLPYEQYF. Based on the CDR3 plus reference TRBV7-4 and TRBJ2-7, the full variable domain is GAGVSQSPRYKVAKRGRDVALRCDSISGHVTLYWYRQTLGQGSEVLTYSQSDAQRDKSGRPSGRFSAERPERSVSTLKIQRTEQGDSAVYLCASSLASVAGLPYEQYFGPGTRLTVT.

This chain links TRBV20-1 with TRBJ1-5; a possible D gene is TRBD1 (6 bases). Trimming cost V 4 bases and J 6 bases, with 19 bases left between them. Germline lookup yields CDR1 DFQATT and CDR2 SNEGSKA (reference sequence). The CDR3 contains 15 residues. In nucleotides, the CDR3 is TGCAGTGCTACGGACGGCCTGGGGGCCGCTCAGCCCCAGCATTTT. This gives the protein CSATDGLGAAQPQHF.

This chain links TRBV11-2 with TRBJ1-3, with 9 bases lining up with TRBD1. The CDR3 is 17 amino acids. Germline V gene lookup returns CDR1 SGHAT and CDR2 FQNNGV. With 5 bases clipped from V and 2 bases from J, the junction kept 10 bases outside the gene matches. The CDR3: CASSLWDRVFTGNTIYF. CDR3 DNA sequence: TGTGCCAGCAGCCTGTGGGACAGGGTGTTCACTGGAAACACCATATATTTT.

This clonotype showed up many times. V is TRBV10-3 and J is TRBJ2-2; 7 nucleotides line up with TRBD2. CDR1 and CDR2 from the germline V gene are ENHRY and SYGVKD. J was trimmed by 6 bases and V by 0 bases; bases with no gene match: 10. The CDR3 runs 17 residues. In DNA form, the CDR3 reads TGTGCCATCAGTGAGTCGAAGAGGACTAGTGCCCCCGGGGAGCTGTTTTTT. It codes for CAISESKRTSAPGELFF.

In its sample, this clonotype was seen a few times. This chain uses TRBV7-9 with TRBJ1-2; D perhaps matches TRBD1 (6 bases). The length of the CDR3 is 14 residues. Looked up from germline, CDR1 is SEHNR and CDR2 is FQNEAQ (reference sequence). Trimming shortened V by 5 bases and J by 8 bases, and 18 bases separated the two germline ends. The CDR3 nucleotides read TGTGCCAGCAGCCCAGGTGGGGGCCGAAGAGGCTACACCTTC. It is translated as CASSPGGGRRGYTF.

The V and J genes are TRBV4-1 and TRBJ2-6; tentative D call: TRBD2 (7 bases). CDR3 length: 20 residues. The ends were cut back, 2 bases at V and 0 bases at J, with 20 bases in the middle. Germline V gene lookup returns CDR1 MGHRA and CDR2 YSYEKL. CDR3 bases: TGCGCCAGCAGCCAACCTGGGGGGGGGACACCGACCTCTGGGGCCAACGTCCTGACTTTC. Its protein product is CASSQPGGGTPTSGANVLTF.

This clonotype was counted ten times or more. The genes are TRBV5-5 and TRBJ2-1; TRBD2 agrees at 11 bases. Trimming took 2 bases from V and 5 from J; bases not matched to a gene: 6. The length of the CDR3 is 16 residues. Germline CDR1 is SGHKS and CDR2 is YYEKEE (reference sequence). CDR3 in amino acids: CASSFPGLAAHNEQFF. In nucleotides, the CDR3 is TGTGCCAGCAGCTTCCCGGGACTAGCGGCTCACAATGAGCAGTTCTTC.

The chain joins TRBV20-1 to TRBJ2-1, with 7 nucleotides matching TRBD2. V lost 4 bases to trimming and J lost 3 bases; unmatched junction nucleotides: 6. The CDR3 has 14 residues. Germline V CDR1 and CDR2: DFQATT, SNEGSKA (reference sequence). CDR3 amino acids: CSANQGRGYNEQFF. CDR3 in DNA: TGCAGTGCTAACCAAGGGAGGGGCTACAATGAGCAGTTCTTC.